This TCR beta chain appears in the sequencing data of a study of glioma-infiltrating T cells. The iRepertoire nested amplicon-rescue multiplex PCR amplified TCR alpha and beta CDR3s from RNA. TCRdb reprocessed the multiplex PCR reads with MiXCR, giving one entry per CDR3 protein. Of about 140,000 distinct CDR3 sequences detected, roughly two fifths appear once; the ten largest clones hold around 20%. Regarding this clonotype: This may stem from a read error, because a much larger clone lies one nucleotide away.

Germline CDR1 is DFQATT and CDR2 is SNEGSKA (reference sequence). The CDR3 is 12 residues long. The V gene lost 3 bases and the J gene lost 4 bases, with 10 bases spanning the gap. This TCR derives from a human donor with low-grade glioma or glioblastoma, undergoing nonglioma brain surgery, or in good health (not recorded which). The rearrangement uses TRBV20-1 and TRBJ2-7, with D uncertain. Sequencing input: glioma tissue, nonneoplastic brain tissue, or PBMCs (not recorded which). CDR3 in amino acids: CSARDHRYEQYF. In DNA form, the CDR3 reads TGCAGTGCTAGGGATCACCGATACGAGCAGTACTTC.